This T cell receptor (beta chain) comes out of a study of metastatic and nonmetastatic thyroid tumors. Turning to the study itself: A comparison of repertoires was made across blood and tumor or nodule tissue from malignant and benign thyroid patients. Study conclusions and caveats: The reported finding was significantly higher TCR beta diversity in malignant thyroid tumors relative to benign nodules, in blood and tumor.

With regard to this clone: The target antigen is unknown.

Methods used by the authors: The authors used CDR3 differences across clinicopathological groups to build a distant-metastasis classifier for papillary thyroid cancer. TCRdb redid the clone calls on the PCR reads using MiXCR. The authors' filters were not applied to this entry. In the table there are over 6,500 clones, roughly 34% of which are singletons. No patient received treatment before thyroid surgery. Per germline, CDR1 LGHNA and CDR2 YNFKEQ. CDR3 length: 12 amino acids. V shed 6 bases and J shed 8 bases, with 10 bases lying between them. The chain has TRBV4-2 and TRBJ1-4, with D possibly TRBD1 on 6 matching bases. The material sequenced was adjacent normal tissue. This receptor was taken from a female donor with papillary thyroid cancer or a benign thyroid nodule (not recorded which). Some clones in this sample may be carry-over from other donors' samples. The CDR3 sequence is CASRDSREKLFF. For the CDR3, the DNA is TGTGCCAGCAGGGACAGTAGAGAAAAACTGTTTTTT.